This T cell receptor beta chain is from a study of blood T cell repertoires in COVID-19. Study details: Italy, Spain and the United States were the sources of the convalescent and acute COVID-19 samples. PBMCs, B-cell-depleted T cells, or T cells were the source of the cDNA or gDNA that made up the material.

Using immunoSEQ multiplex PCR, the repertoire was profiled, and TCRdb retains in-frame clones only, with some absent. The data contain under 70,000 clones, approximately 90% of them singletons. V shed 7 bases and J 1 base; nucleotides not matched to a gene: 4. This CDR3 region has 14 residues. Germline V lookup: CDR1 SQVTM, CDR2 ANQGSEA. The receptor was isolated from a woman aged 70-85 years with acute or convalescent COVID-19. The V call is TRBV29-1, the J call TRBJ2-4, with 10 bases lining up with TRBD1. Source material: peripheral blood. CDR3 residues: CSAGQGVAKNIQYF. CDR3 coding DNA: TGCAGCGCTGGACAGGGGGTGGCCAAAAACATTCAGTACTTC.